This T cell receptor beta chain was identified in a study of CD8 T cells in ankylosing spondylitis. Study outcomes and limitations: Within matched ankylosing spondylitis synovial fluid, disease-linked clones were reportedly significantly enriched. Past studies reported some motif variants in reactive arthritis synovial fluid and blood. It appeared that ankylosing spondylitis blood was characterized by a TCR beta motif of about 8 highly homologous variants. Disease-linked clones bore a CD8+ phenotype and were relatively rare in peripheral blood.

This clonotype was observed a handful of times. Its antigen remains unknown. With 4 bases clipped from V and 8 bases from J, the junction kept 7 bases outside the gene matches. This CDR3 comprises 14 residues. CDR1 and CDR2 (germline): SGHVS, FNYEAQ. Libraries of TCR beta came from quantitative 5'-RACE with molecular barcodes. Each CDR3 protein is one row after TCRdb ran MiXCR on the 5' RACE reads. The data hold more than 300,000 distinct CDR3 sequences, with approximately 8.2% observed a single time. The sequence was obtained from a male donor with ankylosing spondylitis. What was sequenced was blood, either unsorted or a sorted T cell fraction (not recorded which). The chain employs TRBV7-6 and TRBJ1-4; 7 bases align to TRBD1. CDR3 amino acids: CASSSRTGREKLFF. Here the CDR3 DNA reads TGTGCCAGCAGCTCCAGGACAGGCCGGGAAAAACTGTTTTTT.